This T cell receptor beta chain was retrieved from a study of OX40 agonist ivuxolimab in advanced cancers. The V and J ends lost 3 bases and 0 bases respectively, with 18 bases between them. Germline V lookup: CDR1 SGHAT, CDR2 FQNNGV. The CDR3 is 18 residues long. The table came from immunoSEQ multiplex PCR; TCRdb's copy has only in-frame clones and leaves some out. Of 70,000 to 85,000 clones listed, 75% to 95% were seen once; the top ten hold about 5.5%. This sample comprised CD4+ or CD8+ T cells sorted from blood, obtained in a trial of the OX40 agonist ivuxolimab. The J gene is TRBJ2-1, the V gene TRBV11-2; unclear D gene. The sequence was obtained from an adult with an advanced solid tumor such as melanoma, head and neck, liver or kidney cancer. DNA of the CDR3: TGTGCCAGCAGCTTCGGCCTAGTGGCGCACAGCTCCTACAATGAGCAGTTCTTC. It specifies CASSFGLVAHSSYNEQFF.